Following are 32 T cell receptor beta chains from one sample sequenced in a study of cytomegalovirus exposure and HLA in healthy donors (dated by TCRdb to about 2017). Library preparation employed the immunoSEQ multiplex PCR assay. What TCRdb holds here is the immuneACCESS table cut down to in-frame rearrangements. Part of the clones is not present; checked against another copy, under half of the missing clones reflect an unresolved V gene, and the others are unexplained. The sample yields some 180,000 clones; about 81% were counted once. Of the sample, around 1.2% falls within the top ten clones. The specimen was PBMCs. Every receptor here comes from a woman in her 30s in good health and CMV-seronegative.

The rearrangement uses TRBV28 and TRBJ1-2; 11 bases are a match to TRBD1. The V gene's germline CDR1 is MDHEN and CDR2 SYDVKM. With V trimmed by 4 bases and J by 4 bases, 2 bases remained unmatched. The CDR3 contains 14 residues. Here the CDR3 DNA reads TGTGCCAGCAGTTGGGGACAGGGGGGCTATGGCTACACCTTC. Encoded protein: CASSWGQGGYGYTF.

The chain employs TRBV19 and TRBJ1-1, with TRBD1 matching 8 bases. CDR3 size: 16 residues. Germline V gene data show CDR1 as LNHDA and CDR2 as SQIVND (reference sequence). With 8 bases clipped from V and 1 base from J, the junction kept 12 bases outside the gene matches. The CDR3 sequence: CASRLWTGLRNTEAFF. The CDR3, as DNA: TGTGCCAGTCGGCTCTGGACAGGGTTGAGGAACACTGAAGCTTTCTTT.

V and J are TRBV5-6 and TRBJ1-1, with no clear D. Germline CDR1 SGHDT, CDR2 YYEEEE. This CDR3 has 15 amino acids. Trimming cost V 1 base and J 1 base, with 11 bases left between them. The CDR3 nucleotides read TGTGCCAGCAGCTTGCCGGGAACAGAGAACACTGAAGCTTTCTTT. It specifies CASSLPGTENTEAFF.

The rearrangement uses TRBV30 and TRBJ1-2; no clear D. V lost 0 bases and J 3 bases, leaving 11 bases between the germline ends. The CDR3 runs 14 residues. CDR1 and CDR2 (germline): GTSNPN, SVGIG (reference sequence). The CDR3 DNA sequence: TGTGCCTGGAGTGTACAGAACACTTACTATGGCTACACCTTC. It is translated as CAWSVQNTYYGYTF.

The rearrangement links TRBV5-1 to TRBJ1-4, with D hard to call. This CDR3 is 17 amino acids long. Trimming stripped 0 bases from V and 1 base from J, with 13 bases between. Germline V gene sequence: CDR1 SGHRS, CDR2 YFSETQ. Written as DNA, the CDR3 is TGCGCCAGCAGCTTGGCGAGAGCGGCTGGAACTAATGAAAAACTGTTTTTT. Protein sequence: CASSLARAAGTNEKLFF.

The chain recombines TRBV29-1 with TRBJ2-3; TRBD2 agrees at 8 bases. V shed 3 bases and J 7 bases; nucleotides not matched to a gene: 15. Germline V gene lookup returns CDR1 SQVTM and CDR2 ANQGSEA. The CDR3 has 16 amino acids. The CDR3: CSVDPVGREVRHTQYF. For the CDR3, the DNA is TGCAGCGTTGACCCGGTCGGGCGGGAGGTACGTCATACGCAGTATTTT.

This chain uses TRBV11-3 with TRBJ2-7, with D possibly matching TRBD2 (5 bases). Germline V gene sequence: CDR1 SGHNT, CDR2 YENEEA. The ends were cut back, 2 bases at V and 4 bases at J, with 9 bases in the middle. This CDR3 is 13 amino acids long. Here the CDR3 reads CASSLYSGYEQYF. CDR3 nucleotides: TGTGCCAGCAGCTTATACTCGGGATACGAGCAGTACTTC.

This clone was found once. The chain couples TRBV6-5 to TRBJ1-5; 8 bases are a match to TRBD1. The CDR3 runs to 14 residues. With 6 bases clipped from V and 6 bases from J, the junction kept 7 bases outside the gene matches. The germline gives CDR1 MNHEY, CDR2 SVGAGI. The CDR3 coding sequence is TGTGCCAGCAGACCCGGACAGGGAGGTCAGCCCCAGCATTTT. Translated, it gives CASRPGQGGQPQHF.

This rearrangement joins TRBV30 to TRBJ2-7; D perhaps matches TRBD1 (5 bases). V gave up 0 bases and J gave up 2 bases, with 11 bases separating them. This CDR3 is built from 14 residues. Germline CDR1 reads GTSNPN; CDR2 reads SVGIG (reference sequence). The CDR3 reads CAWSVTEQAYEQYF. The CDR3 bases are TGTGCCTGGAGTGTAACGGAACAGGCCTACGAGCAGTACTTC.

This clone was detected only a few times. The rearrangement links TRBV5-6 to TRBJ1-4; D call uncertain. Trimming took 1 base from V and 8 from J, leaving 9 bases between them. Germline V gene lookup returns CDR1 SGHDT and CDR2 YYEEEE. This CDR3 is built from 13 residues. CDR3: CASSLLSSEKLFF. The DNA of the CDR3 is TGTGCCAGCAGCTTGCTATCGTCGGAAAAACTGTTTTTT.

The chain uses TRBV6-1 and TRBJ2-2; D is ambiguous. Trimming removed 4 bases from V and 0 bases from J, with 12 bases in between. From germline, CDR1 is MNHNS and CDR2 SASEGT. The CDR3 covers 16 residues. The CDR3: CASSGARFANTGELFF. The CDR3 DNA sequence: TGTGCCAGCAGTGGAGCCCGGTTCGCGAACACCGGGGAGCTGTTTTTT.

CDR3 residues: CASSQETAGGLYNEQFF. The CDR3 DNA follows: TGTGCCAGCAGCCAAGAGACAGCGGGGGGCCTCTACAATGAGCAGTTCTTC. The chain employs TRBV4-2 and TRBJ2-1; 9 positions agree with TRBD2. The germline CDR1 and CDR2 sequences are LGHNA and YNFKEQ. CDR3 length equals 17 residues. V lost 0 bases, J lost 3 bases, and 6 bases stayed unmatched.

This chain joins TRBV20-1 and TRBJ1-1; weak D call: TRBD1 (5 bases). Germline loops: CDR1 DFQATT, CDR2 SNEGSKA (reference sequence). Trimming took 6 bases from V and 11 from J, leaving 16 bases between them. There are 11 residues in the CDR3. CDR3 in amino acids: CSAGAGERAFF. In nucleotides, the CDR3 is TGCAGTGCGGGCGCGGGGGAGAGGGCTTTCTTT.

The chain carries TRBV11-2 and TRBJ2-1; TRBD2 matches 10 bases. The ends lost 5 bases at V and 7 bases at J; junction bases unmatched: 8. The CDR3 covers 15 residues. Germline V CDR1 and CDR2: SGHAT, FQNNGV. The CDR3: CASSPATSGMNEQFF. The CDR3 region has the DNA TGTGCCAGCAGCCCCGCTACTAGCGGGATGAATGAGCAGTTCTTC.

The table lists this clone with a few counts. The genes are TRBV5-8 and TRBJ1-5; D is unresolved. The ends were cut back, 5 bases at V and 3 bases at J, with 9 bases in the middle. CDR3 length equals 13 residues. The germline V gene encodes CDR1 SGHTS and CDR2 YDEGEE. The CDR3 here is CASRRRDNQPQHF. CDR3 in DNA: TGTGCCAGCAGAAGGAGGGACAATCAGCCCCAGCATTTT.

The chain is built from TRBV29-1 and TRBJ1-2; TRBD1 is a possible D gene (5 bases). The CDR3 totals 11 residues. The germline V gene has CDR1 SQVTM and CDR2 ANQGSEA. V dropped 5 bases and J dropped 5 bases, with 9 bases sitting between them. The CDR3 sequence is CSVPDSYGYTF. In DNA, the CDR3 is TGCAGCGTTCCCGACAGTTATGGCTACACCTTC.

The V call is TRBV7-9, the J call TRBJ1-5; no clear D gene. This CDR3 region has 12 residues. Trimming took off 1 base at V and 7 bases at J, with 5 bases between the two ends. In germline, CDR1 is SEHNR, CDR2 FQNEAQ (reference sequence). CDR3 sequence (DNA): TGTGCCAGCAGCTTAGATCGGCAGCCCCAGCATTTT. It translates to CASSLDRQPQHF.

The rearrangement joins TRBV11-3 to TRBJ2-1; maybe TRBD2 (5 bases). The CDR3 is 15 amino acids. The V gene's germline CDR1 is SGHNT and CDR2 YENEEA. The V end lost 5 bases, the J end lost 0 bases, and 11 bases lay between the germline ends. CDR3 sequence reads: CASSKPGSSYNEQFF. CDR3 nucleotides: TGTGCCAGCAGCAAGCCGGGGAGCTCCTACAATGAGCAGTTCTTC.

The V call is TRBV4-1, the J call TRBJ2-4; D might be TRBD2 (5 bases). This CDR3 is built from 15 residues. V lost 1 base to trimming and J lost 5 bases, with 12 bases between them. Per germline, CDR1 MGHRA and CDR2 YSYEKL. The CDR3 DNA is TGCGCCAGCAGCCAAGCTCCTGGGAGAGAAAACATTCAGTACTTC. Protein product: CASSQAPGRENIQYF.

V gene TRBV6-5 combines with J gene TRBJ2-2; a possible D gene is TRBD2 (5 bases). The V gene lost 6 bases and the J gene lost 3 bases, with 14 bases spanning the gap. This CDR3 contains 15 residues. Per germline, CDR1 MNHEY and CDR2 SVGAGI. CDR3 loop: CASSPPSGYTGELFF. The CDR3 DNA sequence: TGTGCCAGCAGCCCTCCCTCGGGGTACACCGGGGAGCTGTTTTTT.

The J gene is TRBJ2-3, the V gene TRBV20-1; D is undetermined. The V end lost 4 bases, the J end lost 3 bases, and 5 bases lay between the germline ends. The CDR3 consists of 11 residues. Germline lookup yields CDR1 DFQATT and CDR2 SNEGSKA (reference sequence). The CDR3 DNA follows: TGCAGTGCTATGAGGACAGATACGCAGTATTTT. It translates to CSAMRTDTQYF.

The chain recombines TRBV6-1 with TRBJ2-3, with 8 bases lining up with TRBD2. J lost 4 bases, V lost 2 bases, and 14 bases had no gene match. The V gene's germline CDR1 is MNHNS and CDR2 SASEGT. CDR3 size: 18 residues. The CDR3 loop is CASSESGGAFGEADTQYF. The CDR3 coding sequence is TGTGCCAGCAGTGAATCGGGAGGGGCCTTCGGGGAAGCAGATACGCAGTATTTT.

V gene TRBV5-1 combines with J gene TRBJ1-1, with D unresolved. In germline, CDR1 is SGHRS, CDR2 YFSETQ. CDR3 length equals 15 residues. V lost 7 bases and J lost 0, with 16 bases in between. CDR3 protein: CASRALQNMNTEAFF. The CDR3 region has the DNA TGCGCCAGCCGAGCCCTACAGAACATGAACACTGAAGCTTTCTTT.

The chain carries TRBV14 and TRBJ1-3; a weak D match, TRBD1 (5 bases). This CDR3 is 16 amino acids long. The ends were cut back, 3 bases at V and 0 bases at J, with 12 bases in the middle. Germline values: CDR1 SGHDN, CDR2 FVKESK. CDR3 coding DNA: TGTGCCAGCAGCCATAAGGGACTCTTCTCTGGAAACACCATATATTTT. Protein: CASSHKGLFSGNTIYF.

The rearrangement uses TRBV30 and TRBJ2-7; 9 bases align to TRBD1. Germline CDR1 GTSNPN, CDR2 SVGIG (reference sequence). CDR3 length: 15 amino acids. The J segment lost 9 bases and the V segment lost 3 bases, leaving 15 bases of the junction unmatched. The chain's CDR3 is CAWSPAGQGMWGQYF. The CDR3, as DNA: TGTGCCTGGAGCCCAGCGGGACAGGGTATGTGGGGGCAGTACTTC.

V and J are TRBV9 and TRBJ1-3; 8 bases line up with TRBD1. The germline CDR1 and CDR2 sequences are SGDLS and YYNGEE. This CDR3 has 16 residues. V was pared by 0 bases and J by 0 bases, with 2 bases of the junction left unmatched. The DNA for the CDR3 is TGTGCCAGCAGCGTAGGGACAGGGCGCTCTGGAAACACCATATATTTT. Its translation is CASSVGTGRSGNTIYF.

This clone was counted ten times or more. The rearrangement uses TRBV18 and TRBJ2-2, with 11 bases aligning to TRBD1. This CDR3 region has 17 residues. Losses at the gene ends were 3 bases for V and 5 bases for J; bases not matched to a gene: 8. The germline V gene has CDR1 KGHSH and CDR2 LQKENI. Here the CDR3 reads CASSPDRGLIGTGELFF. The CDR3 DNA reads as TGTGCCAGCTCACCGGACAGGGGGCTCATTGGGACCGGGGAGCTGTTTTTT.

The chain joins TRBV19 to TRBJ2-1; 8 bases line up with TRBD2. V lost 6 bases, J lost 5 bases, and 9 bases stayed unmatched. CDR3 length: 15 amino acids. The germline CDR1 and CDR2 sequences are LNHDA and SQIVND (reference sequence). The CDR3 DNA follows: TGTGCCAGTAGGATATCGACGGGGGGGGACAATGAGCAGTTCTTC. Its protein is CASRISTGGDNEQFF.

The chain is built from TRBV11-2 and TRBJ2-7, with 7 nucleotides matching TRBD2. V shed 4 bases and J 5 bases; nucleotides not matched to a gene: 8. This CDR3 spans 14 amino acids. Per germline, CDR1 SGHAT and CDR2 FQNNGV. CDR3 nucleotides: TGTGCCAGCAGCTACGGGCGGGAGCAGGACGAGCAGTACTTC. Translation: CASSYGREQDEQYF.

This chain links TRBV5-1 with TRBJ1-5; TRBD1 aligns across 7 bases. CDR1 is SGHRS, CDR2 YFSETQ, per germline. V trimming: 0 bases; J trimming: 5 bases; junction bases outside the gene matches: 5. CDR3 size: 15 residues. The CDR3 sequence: CASSLEGGAYQPQHF. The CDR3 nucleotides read TGCGCCAGCAGCTTGGAAGGGGGCGCGTATCAGCCCCAGCATTTT.

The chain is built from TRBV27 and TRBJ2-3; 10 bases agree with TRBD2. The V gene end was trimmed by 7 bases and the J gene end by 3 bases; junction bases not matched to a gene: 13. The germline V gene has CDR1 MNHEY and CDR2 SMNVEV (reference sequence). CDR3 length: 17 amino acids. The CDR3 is CASTSPRTSGFTDTQYF. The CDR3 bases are TGTGCCAGCACCTCCCCCCGGACTAGCGGTTTTACAGATACGCAGTATTTT.

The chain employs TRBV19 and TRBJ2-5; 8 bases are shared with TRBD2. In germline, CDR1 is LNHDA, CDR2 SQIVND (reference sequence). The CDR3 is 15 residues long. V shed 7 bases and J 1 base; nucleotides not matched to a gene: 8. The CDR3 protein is CASTAREGRQETQYF. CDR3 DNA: TGTGCCAGTACTGCTCGGGAGGGTCGCCAAGAGACCCAGTACTTC.